The T cell receptor (beta chain) described here comes from a study of control samples from healthy donors and cancer patients. The CDR3 consists of 16 residues. Germline V gene data show CDR1 as LNHDA and CDR2 as SQIVND (reference sequence). V was pared by 6 bases and J by 5 bases, with 13 bases of the junction left unmatched. Sequencing used immunoSEQ multiplex PCR; TCRdb keeps in-frame clones, though not all of them. The sample has roughly 370,000 clones; 80% to 95% are singletons. The sequence was obtained from a man aged 35 to 55 with head and neck cancer. The sequenced material came from PBMCs. The rearrangement links TRBV19 to TRBJ2-5, with 9 bases aligning to TRBD1. The CDR3 bases are TGTGCCAGTAGCGCAGGGACAGGGAGGTTCGTGGAGACCCAGTACTTC. It translates to CASSAGTGRFVETQYF.